These T cell receptor beta chains were read from a single sample in a study of TIL therapy for anti-PD-1-resistant metastatic lung cancer. Libraries were prepared by immunoSEQ multiplex PCR; TCRdb keeps only in-frame clonotypes and omits some of them. The repertoire holds 54,000 or so clones, with over 70% as singletons. Sequencing was performed on blood, taken at baseline. Every receptor here comes from a person between 30 and 80 years old with non-small cell lung cancer. Both conserved end residues are part of each CDR3. The order of the fields is D gene, J gene, clone size, V gene, CDR3 protein, CDR3 DNA. A D gene is named only where the DNA matches it firmly. For some rows the clone size is stated as once, few or many, or as a class when expanded; others skip it.

>-|TRBJ1-1|few|TRBV7-9
CASSLTGFQAFF
TGTGCCAGCAGCTTGACGGGCTTTCAAGCTTTCTTT
>-|TRBJ1-3|-|TRBV18
CASSPPAGISGNTIYF
TGTGCCAGCTCACCACCGGCGGGAATCTCTGGAAACACCATATATTTT
>-|TRBJ1-2|once|TRBV6-6
CASSYEGRSNYGYTF
TGTGCCAGCAGTTACGAGGGCAGGTCTAACTATGGCTACACCTTC
>-|TRBJ2-7|-|TRBV28
CASSSGYLYEQYF
TGTGCCAGCAGTTCAGGGTACCTCTACGAGCAGTACTTC
>TRBD1|TRBJ1-1|few|TRBV6-5
CASRNRGLAKAFF
TGTGCCAGCAGAAACAGGGGGCTGGCGAAAGCTTTCTTT
>-|TRBJ1-2|-|TRBV29-1
CSVEDQDTSYGYTF
TGCAGCGTTGAAGATCAGGACACCTCATATGGCTACACCTTC
>TRBD1|TRBJ1-1|-|TRBV5-4
CASSPGTGVPNTEAFF
TGTGCCAGCAGCCCAGGGACAGGGGTCCCGAACACTGAAGCTTTCTTT
>-|TRBJ2-5|once|TRBV10-3
CAISEGGNRETQYF
TGTGCCATCAGTGAGGGGGGGAATCGGGAGACCCAGTACTTC
>-|TRBJ1-5|-|TRBV6-5
CASSLGLPSNQPQHF
TGTGCCAGCAGTTTGGGGTTACCGAGCAATCAGCCCCAGCATTTT
>TRBD1|TRBJ2-5|-|TRBV19
CASKPGTGAETQYF
TGTGCCAGTAAACCGGGGACAGGGGCCGAGACCCAGTACTTC
>-|TRBJ1-5|-|TRBV7-2
CASSFFGEGNQPQHF
TGTGCCAGCAGCTTTTTTGGGGAAGGCAATCAGCCCCAGCATTTT
>TRBD1|TRBJ2-7|once|TRBV30
CAWNPKGQGAYEQYF
TGTGCCTGGAACCCCAAGGGACAGGGGGCCTACGAGCAGTACTTC
>-|TRBJ1-4|-|TRBV5-1
CASSLNLFEALEDEKLFF
TGCGCCAGCAGCTTAAATCTGTTTGAGGCTTTGGAGGATGAAAAACTGTTTTTT
>-|TRBJ1-6|-|TRBV6-5
CASSYGGSYNSPLHF
TGTGCCAGCAGTTACGGGGGGTCTTATAATTCACCCCTCCACTTT
>-|TRBJ1-1|-|TRBV30
CAWSHYRPGPGEDEAFF
TGTGCCTGGAGTCACTACCGCCCGGGGCCAGGGGAAGATGAAGCTTTCTTT
>-|TRBJ1-2|-|TRBV6-5
CASSYSFTRKSGYTF
TGTGCCAGCAGTTACTCGTTCACGAGGAAGAGTGGCTACACCTTC
>TRBD1|TRBJ2-7|-|TRBV7-9
CASSLIGQGTSYEQYF
TGTGCCAGCAGCTTAATTGGACAGGGAACGTCCTACGAGCAGTACTTC
>TRBD1|TRBJ1-3|-|TRBV5-1
CASSPIGRGESGNTIYF
TGCGCCAGCAGCCCAATCGGCAGGGGGGAATCGGGAAACACCATATATTTT
>TRBD2|TRBJ2-3|-|TRBV4-3
CASSQDRAGTLISDTQYF
TGCGCCAGCAGCCAAGATCGAGCGGGGACTCTCATCTCGGATACGCAGTATTTT
>-|TRBJ2-3|-|TRBV25-1
CASSEGWGGFTDTQYF
TGTGCCAGCAGTGAAGGGTGGGGGGGCTTCACAGATACGCAGTATTTT
>TRBD1|TRBJ2-3|-|TRBV27
CASSLDRGRSTQYF
TGTGCCAGCAGCCTAGACAGGGGTCGTTCTACGCAGTATTTT
>TRBD1|TRBJ2-2|-|TRBV11-3
CASSTRTGGRTGELFF
TGTGCCAGCAGCACCCGGACAGGGGGCAGGACCGGGGAGCTGTTTTTT
>TRBD1|TRBJ1-5|-|TRBV27
CASSFNRGNQPQHF
TGTGCCAGCAGTTTCAACAGGGGTAATCAGCCCCAGCATTTT
>-|TRBJ2-1|-|TRBV7-2
CASSLDRDSYNEQFF
TGTGCCAGCAGCTTAGATCGGGACTCCTACAATGAGCAGTTCTTC
>TRBD2|TRBJ2-5|-|TRBV7-2
CASSPSSLASGGGETQYF
TGTGCCAGCAGCCCGAGCAGCCTGGCTAGCGGAGGAGGGGAGACCCAGTACTTC
>-|TRBJ2-2|-|TRBV29-1
CSVNDREAGELFF
TGCAGCGTTAACGACAGGGAGGCCGGGGAGCTGTTTTTT
>TRBD1|TRBJ1-1|-|TRBV2
CASSEDRGPTEAFF
TGTGCCAGCAGTGAGGACAGGGGGCCCACTGAAGCTTTCTTT
>-|TRBJ1-4|once|TRBV7-2
CASSAGGAVANEKLFF
TGTGCCAGCAGCGCCGGAGGGGCGGTGGCTAATGAAAAACTGTTTTTT
>-|TRBJ1-4|-|TRBV11-2
CASSHQGGAEKLFF
TGTGCCAGCAGCCACCAGGGCGGGGCTGAAAAACTGTTTTTT
>TRBD1|TRBJ2-7|-|TRBV6-6
CASSQQGYEQYF
TGTGCCAGCAGTCAACAGGGGTACGAGCAGTACTTC
>-|TRBJ2-2|-|TRBV7-3
CASSAGATNTGELFF
TGTGCCAGCAGCGCCGGGGCCACGAACACCGGGGAGCTGTTTTTT
>TRBD2|TRBJ2-3|-|TRBV5-1
CASSKVLAGATDTQYF
TGCGCCAGCAGCAAGGTACTAGCGGGGGCCACAGATACGCAGTATTTT
>-|TRBJ2-1|-|TRBV19
CATERQPHNNEQFF
TGTGCCACCGAACGCCAGCCCCATAACAATGAGCAGTTCTTC
>-|TRBJ2-3|-|TRBV19
CASSMIEGTDTQYF
TGTGCCAGTAGTATGATAGAGGGCACAGATACGCAGTATTTT
>-|TRBJ1-2|-|TRBV4-2
CASSQDRGRENYGYTF
TGTGCCAGCAGCCAAGACCGGGGCAGGGAGAACTATGGCTACACCTTC
>-|TRBJ2-5|-|TRBV5-4
CASSQTSQQETQYF
TGTGCCAGCAGCCAGACTAGTCAACAAGAGACCCAGTACTTC
>TRBD1|TRBJ1-3|-|TRBV12-5
CASGLAGTGGAGNTIYF
TGTGCTAGTGGTTTGGCCGGGACAGGGGGAGCTGGAAACACCATATATTTT
>TRBD1|TRBJ2-7|-|TRBV7-2
CASRPGQEFYEQYF
TGTGCCAGCAGACCGGGACAGGAGTTCTACGAGCAGTACTTC
>-|TRBJ2-7|once|TRBV6-5
CASSWKTGGLPYEQYF
TGTGCCAGCAGTTGGAAGACAGGAGGGTTACCGTACGAGCAGTACTTC
>-|TRBJ2-5|-|TRBV5-1
CASSSSQGIQETQYF
TGCGCCAGCAGTTCCAGTCAGGGGATCCAAGAGACCCAGTACTTC
>-|TRBJ1-4|-|TRBV4-1
CASSQYPGVLNEKLFF
TGCGCCAGCAGCCAGTATCCGGGGGTCCTTAATGAAAAACTGTTTTTT
>-|TRBJ1-2|-|TRBV2
CASRELNGYTF
TGTGCCAGCAGGGAACTCAATGGCTACACCTTC
>TRBD1|TRBJ1-1|-|TRBV5-1
CASSWTGVNTEAFF
TGCGCCAGCAGCTGGACAGGGGTGAACACTGAAGCTTTCTTT
>TRBD1|TRBJ1-2|-|TRBV4-2
CASSQDLFAGGPYYGYTF
TGTGCCAGCAGCCAAGACTTGTTCGCAGGGGGCCCCTACTATGGCTACACCTTC
>-|TRBJ2-5|-|TRBV9
CASSVAGSSETQYF
TGTGCCAGCAGCGTAGCAGGATCCTCAGAGACCCAGTACTTC
>TRBD1|TRBJ2-2|-|TRBV2
CASRRQGDTGELFF
TGTGCCAGCAGACGCCAGGGGGACACCGGGGAGCTGTTTTTT
>TRBD1|TRBJ2-7|-|TRBV18
CASSRNGGQGASYEQYF
TGTGCCAGCTCACGGAACGGGGGACAGGGGGCCTCCTACGAGCAGTACTTC
>-|TRBJ2-7|once|TRBV19
CASSLDSTYEQYF
TGTGCCAGTAGCCTTGACAGCACCTACGAGCAGTACTTC
>TRBD2|TRBJ2-3|-|TRBV9
CASSVGGGDTQYF
TGTGCCAGCAGCGTAGGCGGGGGAGATACGCAGTATTTT
>TRBD2|TRBJ2-5|once|TRBV5-1
CASSLAPAGEGKTQYF
TGCGCCAGCAGCTTGGCCCCAGCGGGAGAGGGGAAGACCCAGTACTTC
>TRBD2|TRBJ2-5|-|TRBV5-4
CASSPTGGRETQYF
TGTGCCAGCAGCCCAACGGGGGGACGAGAGACCCAGTACTTC
>-|TRBJ2-5|-|TRBV4-3
CASSQDFMGGPVQETQYF
TGCGCCAGCAGCCAAGATTTTATGGGGGGACCAGTACAAGAGACCCAGTACTTC
>-|TRBJ2-7|-|TRBV4-1
CASSRSGRFVYEQYF
TGCGCCAGCAGCCGTTCAGGGAGATTTGTGTACGAGCAGTACTTC
>-|TRBJ1-5|-|TRBV19
CASSGAGSNQPQHF
TGTGCCAGTAGTGGCGCGGGGAGCAATCAGCCCCAGCATTTT
>TRBD1|TRBJ1-5|-|TRBV7-8
CASSFGTDNQPQHF
TGTGCCAGCAGCTTTGGGACAGACAATCAGCCCCAGCATTTT